The entry that follows covers one T cell receptor (beta chain) sequence. What it recognizes is unknown. The data stem from a study of Ad26.COV2.S vaccination and SARS-CoV-2 variants. About the study: In the study, Ad26.COV2.S was injected intramuscularly once, or twice 56 days apart. Study-wide findings and caveats: Among vaccine recipients, spike-specific TCR breadth exceeded that of placebo recipients. Placebo and vaccine recipients had non-spike TCR breadth that was similar.

This CDR3 has 15 amino acids. V shed 7 bases and J 3 bases; nucleotides not matched to a gene: 9. The germline gives CDR1 LNHDA, CDR2 SQIVND (reference sequence). Specified treatment: over 15 received Ad26.COV2.S at low or high dose, single or two shots; several received placebo; per-sample allocation not given. Repertoires come from day 63 after the first vaccine or placebo injection. Assay used: immunoSEQ multiplex PCR; TCRdb lists only in-frame clones, some missing. The table records over 400,000 clones, roughly 89% of them present only once. Sequenced material: peripheral blood, taken in a trial of Ad26.COV2.S vaccine versus placebo. This TCR was recovered from a person between 18 and 60 years old who received the Ad26.COV2.S COVID-19 vaccine or a placebo. The chain carries TRBV19 and TRBJ2-5; TRBD1 agrees at 9 bases. CDR3 DNA: TGTGCCAGTAAAGTGAATAGGGACAGGGAAGAGACCCAGTACTTC. Encoded protein: CASKVNRDREETQYF.